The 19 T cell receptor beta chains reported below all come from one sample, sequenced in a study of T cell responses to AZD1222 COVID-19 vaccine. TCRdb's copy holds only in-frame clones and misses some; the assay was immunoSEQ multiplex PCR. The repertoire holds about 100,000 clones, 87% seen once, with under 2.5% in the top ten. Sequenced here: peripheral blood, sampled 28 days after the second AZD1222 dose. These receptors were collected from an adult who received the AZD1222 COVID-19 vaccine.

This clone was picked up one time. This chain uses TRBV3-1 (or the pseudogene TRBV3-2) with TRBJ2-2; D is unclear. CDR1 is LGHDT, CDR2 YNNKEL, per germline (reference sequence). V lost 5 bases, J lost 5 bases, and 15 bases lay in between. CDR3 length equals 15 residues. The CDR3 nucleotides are TGTGCCAGCAGCATACAGTCAGGCTTGACCGGGGAGCTGTTTTTT. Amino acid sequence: CASSIQSGLTGELFF.

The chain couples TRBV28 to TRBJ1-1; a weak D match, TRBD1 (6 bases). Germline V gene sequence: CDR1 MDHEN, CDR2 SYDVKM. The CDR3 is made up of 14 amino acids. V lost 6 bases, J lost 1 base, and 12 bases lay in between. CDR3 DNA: TGTGCCAGCAGCGAGACACAGGGGAACACTGAAGCTTTCTTT. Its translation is CASSETQGNTEAFF.

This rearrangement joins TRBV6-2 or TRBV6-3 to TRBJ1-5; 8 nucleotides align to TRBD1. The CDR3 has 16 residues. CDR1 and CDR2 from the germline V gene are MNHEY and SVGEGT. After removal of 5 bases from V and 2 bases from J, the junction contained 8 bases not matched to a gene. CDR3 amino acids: CASSQLRGLGNQPQHF. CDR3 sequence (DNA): TGTGCCAGCAGTCAGCTCAGGGGGCTGGGCAATCAGCCCCAGCATTTT.

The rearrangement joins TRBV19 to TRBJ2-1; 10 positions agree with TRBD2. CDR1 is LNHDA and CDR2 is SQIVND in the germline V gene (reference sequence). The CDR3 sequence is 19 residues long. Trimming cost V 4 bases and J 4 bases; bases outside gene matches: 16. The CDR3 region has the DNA TGTGCCAGTAGTACTAGTCTAGCGGGAGTCTTAATTGGGTACAATGAGCAGTTCTTC. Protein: CASSTSLAGVLIGYNEQFF.

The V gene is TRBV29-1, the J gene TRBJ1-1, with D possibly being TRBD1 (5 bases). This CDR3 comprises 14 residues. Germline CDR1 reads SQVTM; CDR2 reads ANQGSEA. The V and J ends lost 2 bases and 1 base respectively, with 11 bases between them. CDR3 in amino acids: CSVETGGKNTEAFF. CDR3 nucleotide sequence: TGCAGCGTTGAAACGGGGGGAAAGAACACTGAAGCTTTCTTT. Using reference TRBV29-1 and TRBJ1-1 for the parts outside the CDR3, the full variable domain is SAVISQKPSRDICQRGTSLTIQCQVDSQVTMMFWYRQQPGQSLTLIATANQGSEATYESGFVIDKFPISRPNLTFSTLTVSNMSPEDSSIYLCSVETGGKNTEAFFGQGTRLTVV.

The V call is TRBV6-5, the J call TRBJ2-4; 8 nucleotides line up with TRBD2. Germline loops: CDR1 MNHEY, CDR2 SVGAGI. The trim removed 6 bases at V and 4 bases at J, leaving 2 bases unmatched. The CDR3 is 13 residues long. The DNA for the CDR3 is TGTGCCAGCAGGGGACTAGTAAAAAACATTCAGTACTTC. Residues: CASRGLVKNIQYF.

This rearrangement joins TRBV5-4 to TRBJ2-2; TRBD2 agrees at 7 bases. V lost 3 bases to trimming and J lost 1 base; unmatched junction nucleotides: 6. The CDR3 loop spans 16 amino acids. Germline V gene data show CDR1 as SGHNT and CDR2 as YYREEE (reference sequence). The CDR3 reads CASSWSPGGNTGELFF. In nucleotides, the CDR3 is TGTGCCAGCAGCTGGTCCCCGGGGGGGAACACCGGGGAGCTGTTTTTT.

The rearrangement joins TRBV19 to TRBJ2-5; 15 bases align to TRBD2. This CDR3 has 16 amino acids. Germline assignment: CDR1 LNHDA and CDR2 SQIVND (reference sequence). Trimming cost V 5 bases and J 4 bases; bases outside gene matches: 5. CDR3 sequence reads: CASSVGLAGGRETQYF. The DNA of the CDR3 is TGTGCCAGTAGTGTTGGACTAGCGGGAGGGCGAGAGACCCAGTACTTC.

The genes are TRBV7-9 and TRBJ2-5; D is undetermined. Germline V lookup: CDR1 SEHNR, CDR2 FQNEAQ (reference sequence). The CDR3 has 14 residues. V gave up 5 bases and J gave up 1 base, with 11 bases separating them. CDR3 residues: CASSPRTVQETQYF. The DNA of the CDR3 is TGTGCCAGCAGCCCCCGGACGGTCCAAGAGACCCAGTACTTC.

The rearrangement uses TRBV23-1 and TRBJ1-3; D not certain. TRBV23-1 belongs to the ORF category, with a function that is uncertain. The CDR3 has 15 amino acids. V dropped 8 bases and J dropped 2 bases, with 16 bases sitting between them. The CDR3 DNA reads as TGCGCCAGCCCAACCTCAGAGAATCCTGGAAACACCATATATTTT. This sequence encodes CASPTSENPGNTIYF.

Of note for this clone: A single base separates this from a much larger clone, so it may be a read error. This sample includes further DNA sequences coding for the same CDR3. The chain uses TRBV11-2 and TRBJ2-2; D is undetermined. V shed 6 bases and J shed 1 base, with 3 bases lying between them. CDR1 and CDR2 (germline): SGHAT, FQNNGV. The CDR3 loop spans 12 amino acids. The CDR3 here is CASSLNTGELFF. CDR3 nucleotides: TGTGCCAGCAGTCTGAACACCGGGGAGCTGTTTTTT.

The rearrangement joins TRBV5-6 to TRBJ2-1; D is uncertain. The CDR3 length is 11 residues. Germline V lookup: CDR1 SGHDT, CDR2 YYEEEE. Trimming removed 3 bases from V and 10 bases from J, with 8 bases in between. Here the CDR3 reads CASSSMGEQFF. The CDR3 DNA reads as TGTGCCAGCAGCTCAATGGGGGAGCAGTTCTTC.

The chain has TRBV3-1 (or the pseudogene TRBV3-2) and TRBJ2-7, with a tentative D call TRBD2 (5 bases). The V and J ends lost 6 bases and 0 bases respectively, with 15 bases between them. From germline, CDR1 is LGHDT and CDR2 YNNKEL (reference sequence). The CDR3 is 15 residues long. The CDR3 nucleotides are TGTGCCAGCAGTCGGTGGACGGGAAGCTCCTACGAGCAGTACTTC. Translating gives CASSRWTGSSYEQYF.

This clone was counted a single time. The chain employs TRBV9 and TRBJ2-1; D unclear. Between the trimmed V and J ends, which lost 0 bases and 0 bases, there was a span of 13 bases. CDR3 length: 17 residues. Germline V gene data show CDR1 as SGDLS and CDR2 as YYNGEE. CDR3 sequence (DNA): TGTGCCAGCAGCGTAGCACTTGCCAGATCCTCCTACAATGAGCAGTTCTTC. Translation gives CASSVALARSSYNEQFF.

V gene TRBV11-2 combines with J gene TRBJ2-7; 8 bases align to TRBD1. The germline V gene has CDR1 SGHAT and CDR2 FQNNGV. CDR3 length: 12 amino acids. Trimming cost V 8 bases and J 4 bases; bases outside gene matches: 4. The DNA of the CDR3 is TGTGCCAGCGCAGGGGGCGCGTACGAGCAGTACTTC. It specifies CASAGGAYEQYF.

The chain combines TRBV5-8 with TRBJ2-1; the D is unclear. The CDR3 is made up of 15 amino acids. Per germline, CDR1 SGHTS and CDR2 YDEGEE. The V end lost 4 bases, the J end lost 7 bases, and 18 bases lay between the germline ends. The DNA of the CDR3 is TGTGCCAGCAGCCCCCGACTGGAGAGCCAGAATGAGCAGTTCTTC. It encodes CASSPRLESQNEQFF. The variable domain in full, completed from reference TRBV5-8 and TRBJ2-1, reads EAGVTQSPTHLIKTRGQQATLRCSPISGHTSVYWYQQALGLGLQFLLWYDEGEERNRGNFPPRFSGRQFPNYSSELNVNALELEDSALYLCASSPRLESQNEQFFGPGTRLTVL.

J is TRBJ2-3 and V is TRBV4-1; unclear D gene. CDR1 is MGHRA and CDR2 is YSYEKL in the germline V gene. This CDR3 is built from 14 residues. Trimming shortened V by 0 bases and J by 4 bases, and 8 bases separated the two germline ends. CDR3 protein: CASSQDITSDTQYF. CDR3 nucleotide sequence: TGCGCCAGCAGCCAAGATATCACTTCAGATACGCAGTATTTT.

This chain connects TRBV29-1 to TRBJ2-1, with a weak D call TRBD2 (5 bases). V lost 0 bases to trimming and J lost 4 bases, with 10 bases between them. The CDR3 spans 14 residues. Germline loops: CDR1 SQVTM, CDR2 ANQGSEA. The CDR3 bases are TGCAGCGTTGAAGATCCCGGGAAGTACAATGAGCAGTTCTTC. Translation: CSVEDPGKYNEQFF.

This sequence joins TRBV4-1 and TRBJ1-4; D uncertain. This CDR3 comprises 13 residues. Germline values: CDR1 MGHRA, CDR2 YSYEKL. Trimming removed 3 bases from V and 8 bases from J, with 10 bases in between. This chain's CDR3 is CASSQRRKEKLFF. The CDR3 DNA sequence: TGCGCCAGCAGCCAGCGACGGAAGGAAAAACTGTTTTTT.